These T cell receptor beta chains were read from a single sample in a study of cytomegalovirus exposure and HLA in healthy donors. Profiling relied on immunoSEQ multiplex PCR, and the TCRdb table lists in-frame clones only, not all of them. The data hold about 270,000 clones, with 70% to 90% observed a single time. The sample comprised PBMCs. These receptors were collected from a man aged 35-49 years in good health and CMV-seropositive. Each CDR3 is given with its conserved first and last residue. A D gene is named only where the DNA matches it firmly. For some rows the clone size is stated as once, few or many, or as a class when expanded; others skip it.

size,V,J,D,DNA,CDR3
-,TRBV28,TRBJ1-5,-,TGTGCCAGCAACGCTGACAGGCGACTGGGGACCCAGCATTTT,CASNADRRLGTQHF
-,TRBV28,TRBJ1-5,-,TGTGCCAGCAACCTCCAGGGGATGGGCAATCAGCCCCAGCATTTT,CASNLQGMGNQPQHF
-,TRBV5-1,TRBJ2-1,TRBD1,TGCGCCAGCAGCAGAGGGACAGGGGTTCTACGCGATGAGCAGTTCTTC,CASSRGTGVLRDEQFF
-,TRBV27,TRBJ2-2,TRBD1,TGTGCCAGCAGTTCTCATCGACAGGGGGGAAGGGTCGGGGAGCTGTTTTTT,CASSSHRQGGRVGELFF
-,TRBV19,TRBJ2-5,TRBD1,TGTGCCAGTAGTCCCCCGGGACAGGGGGCGGAGACCCAGTACTTC,CASSPPGQGAETQYF
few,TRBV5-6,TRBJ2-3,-,TGTGCCAGCAGCTCCTACACAGATACGCAGTATTTT,CASSSYTDTQYF
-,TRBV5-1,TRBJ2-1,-,TGCGCCAGCAGACAACAGGGGACTAGCTCCTACAATGAGCAGTTCTTC,CASRQQGTSSYNEQFF
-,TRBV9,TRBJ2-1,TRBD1,TGTGCCAGCAGCAGACGACAGGGTTCGGGGAATGAGCAGTTCTTC,CASSRRQGSGNEQFF
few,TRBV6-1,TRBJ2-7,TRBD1,TGTGCCAGCAACGTCGGGACAGGGGGCTCCTACGAGCAGTACTTC,CASNVGTGGSYEQYF
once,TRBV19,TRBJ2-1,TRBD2,TGTGCCAGTAGTATAGTAGCGGGAGGTCCTGAGCAGTTCTTC,CASSIVAGGPEQFF
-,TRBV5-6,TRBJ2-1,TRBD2,TGTGCCAGCAGCTTTCTCCAGCGGGATATAGATGAGCAGTTCTTC,CASSFLQRDIDEQFF
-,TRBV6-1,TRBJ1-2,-,TGTGCCAGCAGCAGCAGGGGCTACTATGGCTACACCTTC,CASSSRGYYGYTF
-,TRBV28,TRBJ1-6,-,TGTGCCAGCACCCAAGCACTCTTTACTTCACCCCTCCACTTT,CASTQALFTSPLHF